Shown below are 32 T cell receptor beta chains from a single sample sequenced in a study of blood T cell repertoires in COVID-19. Libraries were prepared by immunoSEQ multiplex PCR; TCRdb keeps only in-frame clonotypes and omits some of them. This table has around 40,000 clones, more than 80% appearing once. Specimen: peripheral blood. These receptors all stem from a man aged 25 to 45 with active or convalescent COVID-19.

The chain combines TRBV9 with TRBJ2-3, with 8 bases lining up with TRBD2. The CDR3 is 16 amino acids. CDR1 SGDLS and CDR2 YYNGEE come from the germline V gene. Trimming cost V 3 bases and J 0 bases; bases outside gene matches: 6. CDR3 coding DNA: TGTGCCAGCAGCGCGTATAGCGGGACTAGCACAGATACGCAGTATTTT. It codes for CASSAYSGTSTDTQYF.

This rearrangement joins TRBV19 to TRBJ2-2, with 9 bases fitting TRBD2. The germline gives CDR1 LNHDA, CDR2 SQIVND (reference sequence). V lost 5 bases, J lost 4 bases, and 8 bases stayed unmatched. The CDR3 runs 16 residues. CDR3 in amino acids: CASSSGGRGTTGELFF. The CDR3 nucleotides read TGTGCCAGTAGTTCGGGCGGGAGGGGGACCACCGGGGAGCTGTTTTTT.

The chain uses TRBV6-5 and TRBJ2-7; 9 bases line up with TRBD2. CDR1 is MNHEY, CDR2 SVGAGI, per germline. Germline trimming cut 6 bases from V and 0 bases from J; bases unmatched to any gene: 6. This CDR3 is 15 amino acids long. CDR3 in DNA: TGTGCCAGCAGACCGGGACTAGCTTTCTCCTACGAGCAGTACTTC. As protein: CASRPGLAFSYEQYF.

V and J are TRBV6-2 or TRBV6-3 and TRBJ1-1, with no clear D. Looked up from germline, CDR1 is MNHEY and CDR2 is SVGEGT. The V end was cut by 0 bases, the J end by 10 bases, with 15 bases between. The CDR3 has 14 residues. CDR3: CASSYSVVQRGAFF. CDR3 in DNA: TGTGCCAGCAGTTACTCAGTGGTTCAGAGAGGAGCTTTCTTT.

CDR3 nucleotide sequence: TGCGCCAGCAGCCAAGACCACGACAGGGTTAGGGAAAAACTGTTTTTT. Protein product: CASSQDHDRVREKLFF. The rearrangement joins TRBV4-1 to TRBJ1-4, with 7 bases that match TRBD1. Losses at the gene ends were 0 bases for V and 8 bases for J; bases not matched to a gene: 9. Germline V CDR1 and CDR2: MGHRA, YSYEKL. The CDR3 is 16 amino acids.

The chain is built from TRBV14 and TRBJ1-2; 7 positions agree with TRBD1. The length of the CDR3 is 14 residues. The V segment lost 1 base and the J segment 4 bases; nucleotides outside the gene matches: 3. The germline CDR1 and CDR2 sequences are SGHDN and FVKESK. In DNA, the CDR3 is TGTGCCAGCAGCCAAGGTCCAGGGGGCTATGGCTACACCTTC. This gives the protein CASSQGPGGYGYTF.

The rearrangement uses TRBV28 and TRBJ2-3, with D unclear. The CDR3 covers 15 residues. Trimming shortened V by 7 bases and J by 2 bases, and 16 bases separated the two germline ends. Germline CDR1 MDHEN, CDR2 SYDVKM. CDR3 loop: CASTTLRQATDTQYF. CDR3 nucleotides: TGTGCCAGCACCACCCTCAGGCAGGCCACAGATACGCAGTATTTT. Full variable domain (rest looked up from reference TRBV28 and TRBJ2-3): DVKVTQSSRYLVKRTGEKVFLECVQDMDHENMFWYRQDPGLGLRLIYFSYDVKMKEKGDIPEGYSVSREKKERFSLILESASTNQTSMYLCASTTLRQATDTQYFGPGTRLTVL.

The V and J genes are TRBV3-1 (or the pseudogene TRBV3-2) and TRBJ2-3; 8 bases fit TRBD1. Germline V gene sequence: CDR1 LGHDT, CDR2 YNNKEL (reference sequence). V lost 2 bases, J lost 3 bases, and 4 bases stayed unmatched. CDR3 length equals 15 residues. In DNA form, the CDR3 reads TGTGCCAGCAGCCAAATTCGGACAGGGACAGATACGCAGTATTTT. Protein: CASSQIRTGTDTQYF.

The J gene is TRBJ2-1, the V gene TRBV27; no definite D call. The V end was cut by 2 bases, the J end by 5 bases, with 19 bases between. The V gene's germline CDR1 is MNHEY and CDR2 SMNVEV (reference sequence). This CDR3 contains 17 residues. The DNA for the CDR3 is TGTGCCAGCAGTTTAAGGAGCCCCCCAAAGATGGACAATGAGCAGTTCTTC. Translated: CASSLRSPPKMDNEQFF.

The chain couples TRBV6-4 to TRBJ2-3; maybe TRBD1 (6 bases). Looked up from germline, CDR1 is MRHNA and CDR2 is SNTAGT. Trimming shortened V by 3 bases and J by 5 bases, and 15 bases separated the two germline ends. CDR3 length: 15 amino acids. The CDR3 here is CASSEGGAGVDTQYF. The CDR3 bases are TGTGCCAGCAGTGAAGGTGGGGCAGGGGTAGATACGCAGTATTTT.

The genes are TRBV5-1 and TRBJ1-3; possible D gene TRBD1, 5 bases. Per germline, CDR1 SGHRS and CDR2 YFSETQ. The CDR3 covers 16 residues. V lost 3 bases, J lost 1 base, and 14 bases lay in between. The CDR3 loop is CASSSGLPGSGNTIYF. Here the CDR3 DNA reads TGCGCCAGCAGCTCGGGACTCCCTGGTTCTGGAAACACCATATATTTT. Supplemented by reference TRBV5-1 and TRBJ1-3, the full variable domain reads KAGVTQTPRYLIKTRGQQVTLSCSPISGHRSVSWYQQTPGQGLQFLFEYFSETQRNKGNFPGRFSGRQFSNSRSEMNVSTLELGDSALYLCASSSGLPGSGNTIYFGEGSWLTVV.

The J gene is TRBJ2-7, the V gene TRBV6-5; no reliable D call. V was pared by 7 bases and J by 6 bases, with 16 bases between. Germline CDR1 and CDR2: MNHEY and SVGAGI. The CDR3 runs to 13 residues. The CDR3, as DNA: TGTGCCAGCAATGGGTTAGGTAGCCCCGAGCAGTACGTC. Its protein product is CASNGLGSPEQYV.

This clone was counted only a few times. The CDR3 bases are TGTGCCAGCAGCCAAGGTCAGGGGAGGGGCTTACGTGAAAAACTGTTTTTT. This sequence encodes CASSQGQGRGLREKLFF. The gene calls are TRBV3-1 (or the pseudogene TRBV3-2) and TRBJ1-4; tentatively, D is TRBD1 (6 bases). The CDR3 is made up of 17 amino acids. V lost 1 base to trimming and J lost 7 bases, with 19 bases between them. CDR1 and CDR2 (germline): LGHDT, YNNKEL (reference sequence).

This clone has just a few counts. This chain uses TRBV7-8 with TRBJ1-5, with TRBD1 matching 7 bases. CDR1 and CDR2 from the germline V gene are SGHVS and FQNEAQ. CDR3 length: 16 residues. V was pared by 5 bases and J by 3 bases, with 10 bases of the junction left unmatched. In DNA form, the CDR3 reads TGTGCCAGCAGCGGGCGCCGGGACAGCCCCAATCAGCCCCAGCATTTT. This translates into CASSGRRDSPNQPQHF.

The gene calls are TRBV5-1 and TRBJ1-2, with 8 bases matching TRBD1. Germline V gene data show CDR1 as SGHRS and CDR2 as YFSETQ. Unmatched junction bases numbered 11, after V lost 3 bases and J lost 7 bases. The CDR3 runs 15 residues. CDR3 nucleotide sequence: TGCGCCAGCAGCTCTTCGACAGGGGAGAGGACTGGCTACACCTTC. It is translated as CASSSSTGERTGYTF.

The chain is built from TRBV3-1 (or the pseudogene TRBV3-2) and TRBJ2-5; D perhaps matches TRBD2 (6 bases). CDR3 size: 14 residues. Trimming removed 4 bases from V and 3 bases from J, with 12 bases in between. The germline CDR1 and CDR2 sequences are LGHDT and YNNKEL (reference sequence). CDR3 region: CASSPWRGEETQYF. Written as DNA, the CDR3 is TGTGCCAGCAGCCCGTGGAGGGGTGAAGAGACCCAGTACTTC.

J is TRBJ1-5 and V is TRBV5-1; D gene unclear. Trimming removed 3 bases from V and 4 bases from J, with 8 bases in between. This CDR3 spans 13 amino acids. The V gene's germline CDR1 is SGHRS and CDR2 YFSETQ. The CDR3 bases are TGCGCCAGCAGCTATGAGGGTAATCAGCCCCAGCATTTT. Translation: CASSYEGNQPQHF.

This clone appeared a single time. The chain links TRBV19 to TRBJ1-2; no definite D call. The CDR3 has 15 amino acids. In germline, CDR1 is LNHDA, CDR2 SQIVND (reference sequence). V lost 2 bases, J lost 2 bases, and 12 bases lay in between. DNA of the CDR3: TGTGCCAGTAGTATAAGACCGGGAGGGAACTATGGCTACACCTTC. This encodes CASSIRPGGNYGYTF.

The V and J genes are TRBV7-3 and TRBJ2-1, with a weak D call TRBD1 (6 bases). The V end lost 0 bases, the J end lost 10 bases, and 22 bases lay between the germline ends. From germline, CDR1 is SGHTA and CDR2 FQGTGA. CDR3 length: 17 amino acids. The CDR3 DNA sequence: TGTGCCAGCAGCTTAACGGGGCAGGGGATTTCCCATAGGGAGCAGTTCTTC. Amino acid sequence: CASSLTGQGISHREQFF. The variable domain in full, completed from reference TRBV7-3 and TRBJ2-1, reads GAGVSQTPSNKVTEKGKYVELRCDPISGHTALYWYRQSLGQGPEFLIYFQGTGAADDSGLPNDRFFAVRPEGSVSTLKIQRTERGDSAVYLCASSLTGQGISHREQFFGPGTRLTVL.

The chain joins TRBV2 to TRBJ1-5; weak D call: TRBD1 (5 bases). The V and J ends lost 8 bases and 2 bases respectively, with 10 bases between them. CDR3 length: 13 residues. Germline values: CDR1 SNHLY, CDR2 FYNNEI. For the CDR3, the DNA is TGTGCCAGCCGGCCACAGGGCAATCAGCCCCAGCATTTT. It encodes CASRPQGNQPQHF.

V gene TRBV4-1 combines with J gene TRBJ2-5, with D tentatively TRBD1 (5 bases). The V end was cut by 2 bases, the J end by 5 bases, with 12 bases between. Germline V CDR1 and CDR2: MGHRA, YSYEKL. This CDR3 has 14 residues. This CDR3 reads CASSQPVRGETQYF. The DNA for the CDR3 is TGCGCCAGCAGCCAACCCGTAAGGGGTGAGACCCAGTACTTC.

This rearrangement joins TRBV7-9 to TRBJ1-1; no definite D call. The CDR3 runs to 13 residues. Germline lookup yields CDR1 SEHNR and CDR2 FQNEAQ (reference sequence). V lost 7 bases, J lost 1 base, and 10 bases lay in between. Here the CDR3 reads CASTPRGNTEAFF. DNA of the CDR3: TGTGCCAGCACCCCACGCGGGAACACTGAAGCTTTCTTT. The full variable domain, its missing parts supplied by reference TRBV7-9 and TRBJ1-1, is DTGVSQNPRHKITKRGQNVTFRCDPISEHNRLYWYRQTLGQGPEFLTYFQNEAQLEKSRLLSDRFSAERPKGSFSTLEIQRTEQGDSAMYLCASTPRGNTEAFFGQGTRLTVV.

This sequence joins TRBV5-1 and TRBJ2-7; 7 bases align to TRBD2. J lost 6 bases, V lost 0 bases, and 3 bases had no gene match. Germline V gene lookup returns CDR1 SGHRS and CDR2 YFSETQ. This CDR3 has 13 amino acids. CDR3 bases: TGCGCCAGCAGCTTGGATTCGGGGGGCGAGCAGTACTTC. Its protein product is CASSLDSGGEQYF.

The chain employs TRBV5-8 and TRBJ2-1, with D maybe TRBD1 (6 bases). The V gene lost 2 bases and the J gene lost 4 bases, with 28 bases spanning the gap. Germline CDR1 and CDR2: SGHTS and YDEGEE. The CDR3 covers 20 residues. CDR3 sequence (DNA): TGTGCCAGCAGCTTCGAGCTTCAGGGGCTAGTCGGCTACCTTTACAATGAGCAGTTCTTC. Residues: CASSFELQGLVGYLYNEQFF. The whole variable domain, remainder taken from reference TRBV5-8 and TRBJ2-1, is EAGVTQSPTHLIKTRGQQATLRCSPISGHTSVYWYQQALGLGLQFLLWYDEGEERNRGNFPPRFSGRQFPNYSSELNVNALELEDSALYLCASSFELQGLVGYLYNEQFFGPGTRLTVL.

CDR3 DNA: TGTGCCAGCAGCCCCCTCGGGGGAAACACCATATATTTT. It specifies CASSPLGGNTIYF. The J gene is TRBJ1-3, the V gene TRBV3-1 (or the pseudogene TRBV3-2), with no clear D. Between the trimmed V and J ends, which lost 4 bases and 4 bases, there was a span of 8 bases. This CDR3 is 13 amino acids long. Germline assignment: CDR1 LGHDT and CDR2 YNNKEL (reference sequence).

This clone was seen only a few times. The chain carries TRBV18 and TRBJ1-1, with a tentative D call TRBD1 (6 bases). The germline V gene encodes CDR1 KGHSH and CDR2 LQKENI. The CDR3 extends over 14 amino acids. Trimming left V 6 bases short and J 0 bases short, with 11 bases between. CDR3 protein: CASSRTALNTEAFF. The CDR3 nucleotides read TGTGCCAGCTCTCGGACAGCCTTGAACACTGAAGCTTTCTTT. The variable domain in full, with the rest retrieved from reference TRBV18 and TRBJ1-1, is NAGVMQNPRHLVRRRGQEARLRCSPMKGHSHVYWYRQLPEEGLKFMVYLQKENIIDESGMPKERFSAEFPKEGPSILRIQQVVRGDSAAYFCASSRTALNTEAFFGQGTRLTVV.

This clone was counted once. The rearrangement links TRBV15 to TRBJ2-1; 8 bases line up with TRBD2. This CDR3 has 18 amino acids. Germline CDR1 and CDR2: LNHNV and YYDKDF (reference sequence). J lost 0 bases, V lost 1 base, and 8 bases had no gene match. The CDR3 region is CATSRGGGFGGSYNEQFF. In DNA, the CDR3 is TGTGCCACCAGCAGAGGCGGGGGGTTTGGCGGCTCCTACAATGAGCAGTTCTTC.

V gene TRBV27 combines with J gene TRBJ2-3; 8 bases match TRBD1. Germline-derived CDR1 and CDR2 are MNHEY and SMNVEV (reference sequence). V gave up 5 bases and J gave up 5 bases; unmatched junction bases: 9. The length of the CDR3 is 15 residues. CDR3 sequence reads: CASSTTTGAVDTQYF. The CDR3 bases are TGTGCCAGCAGTACCACGACAGGGGCGGTAGATACGCAGTATTTT.

The V and J genes are TRBV11-2 and TRBJ1-1, with 7 nucleotides matching TRBD1. The CDR3 runs 15 residues. Germline loops: CDR1 SGHAT, CDR2 FQNNGV. Trimming at V came to 1 base and at J to 4 bases, leaving 6 bases not matched to a gene. CDR3: CASSLVTGTTTEAFF. Here the CDR3 DNA reads TGTGCCAGCAGCTTAGTGACAGGGACCACCACTGAAGCTTTCTTT. The full variable domain, completed using reference TRBV11-2 and TRBJ1-1, is EAGVAQSPRYKIIEKRQSVAFWCNPISGHATLYWYQQILGQGPKLLIQFQNNGVVDDSQLPKDRFSAERLKGVDSTLKIQPAKLEDSAVYLCASSLVTGTTTEAFFGQGTRLTVV.

V usage is TRBV7-9 and J usage is TRBJ1-1; D remains ambiguous. This CDR3 has 14 residues. The V gene lost 1 base and the J gene lost 4 bases, with 10 bases spanning the gap. CDR1 SEHNR and CDR2 FQNEAQ come from the germline V gene (reference sequence). DNA of the CDR3: TGTGCCAGCAGCTTAGTAATGGAGTCCACTGAAGCTTTCTTT. This translates into CASSLVMESTEAFF.

V gene TRBV5-5 combines with J gene TRBJ1-5, with TRBD1 matching over 9 bases. V lost 0 bases, J lost 6 bases, and 1 base stayed unmatched. The CDR3 consists of 14 residues. Germline CDR1 and CDR2: SGHKS and YYEKEE (reference sequence). The CDR3 DNA is TGTGCCAGCAGCTTGGACAGGGGGCCTCAGCCCCAGCATTTT. It codes for CASSLDRGPQPQHF.

The chain links TRBV7-8 to TRBJ2-5; possible D gene TRBD2, 6 bases. This CDR3 region has 15 residues. Germline CDR1 is SGHVS and CDR2 is FQNEAQ. Trimming took 2 bases from V and 1 from J, leaving 11 bases between them. CDR3 sequence: CASSLIAGFQETQYF. The CDR3 DNA is TGTGCCAGCAGCTTAATCGCGGGGTTCCAAGAGACCCAGTACTTC.